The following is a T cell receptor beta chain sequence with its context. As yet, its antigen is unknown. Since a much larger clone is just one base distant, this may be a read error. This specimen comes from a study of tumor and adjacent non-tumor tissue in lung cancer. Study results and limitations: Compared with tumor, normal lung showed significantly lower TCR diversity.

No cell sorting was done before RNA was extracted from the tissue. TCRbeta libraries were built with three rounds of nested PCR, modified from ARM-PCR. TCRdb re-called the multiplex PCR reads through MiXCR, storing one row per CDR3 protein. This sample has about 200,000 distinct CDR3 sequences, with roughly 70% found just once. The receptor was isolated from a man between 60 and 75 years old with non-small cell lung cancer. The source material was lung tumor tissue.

The CDR3 loop is CASSERLVGAEQYF. In DNA form, the CDR3 reads TGTGCCAGCAGCGAGAGACTAGTGGGGGCCGAGCAGTACTTC. V gene TRBV11-1 combines with J gene TRBJ2-7; either TRBD1 or TRBD2 may fit D (6 bases each). Trimming pared 5 bases from V and 6 bases from J, leaving 17 bases between. Germline values: CDR1 SGHAT, CDR2 FQDESV (reference sequence). The CDR3 length is 14 residues.